Shown below are 29 T cell receptor beta chains from a single sample sequenced in a study of cytomegalovirus exposure and HLA in healthy donors. PCR amplification relied on 60 Vbeta primers (plus 13 Jbeta primers). The method was immunoSEQ multiplex PCR; TCRdb's version includes in-frame clones alone and lacks a portion of them. This table holds roughly 180,000 clones, about 80% found once. Sequenced: PBMCs. Receptor source: a man younger than 35 in good health and CMV-seronegative.

As for this clone: The missing conserved phenylalanine or tryptophan at the end of this CDR3 makes a read error likely. No DNA is shown, since the ends of the CDR3 on it are uncertain; the CDR3 is the one TCRdb lists. The chain is built from TRBV2 and TRBJ1-4; TRBD1 is the table's D call and was not checked against the DNA. CDR1 is SNHLY, CDR2 FYNNEI, per germline. The CDR3 extends over 13 residues, inclusive of both ends. CDR3 in amino acids: CASSDDRGNIMGP.

The genes are TRBV7-3 and TRBJ2-5; 16 nucleotides match TRBD2. Germline CDR1 SGHTA, CDR2 FQGTGA. The V segment lost 8 bases and the J segment 5 bases; nucleotides outside the gene matches: 5. The CDR3 length is 15 residues. The CDR3 loop is CASGTSGGAGETQYF. The CDR3 region has the DNA TGTGCCAGCGGGACTAGCGGGGGGGCGGGCGAGACCCAGTACTTC.

The rearrangement links TRBV27 to TRBJ1-1; D may be TRBD1 (6 bases). The ends were cut back, 5 bases at V and 0 bases at J, with 10 bases in the middle. CDR3 length equals 14 residues. The germline V gene encodes CDR1 MNHEY and CDR2 SMNVEV (reference sequence). CDR3 protein: CASSAGALNTEAFF. As DNA, the CDR3 is TGTGCCAGCAGTGCGGGGGCCCTGAACACTGAAGCTTTCTTT.

The rearrangement links TRBV29-1 to TRBJ2-7; TRBD1 matches at 7 bases. Germline CDR1 reads SQVTM; CDR2 reads ANQGSEA. V was clipped by 5 bases and J by 4 bases; unmatched bases: 8. The CDR3 contains 13 residues. CDR3 nucleotide sequence: TGCAGCGTTACAGGGGTCGGGGCGTACGAGCAGTACTTC. It is translated as CSVTGVGAYEQYF.

This rearrangement joins TRBV19 to TRBJ2-1; D possibly corresponds to TRBD2 (6 bases). The CDR3 has 12 amino acids. V was pared by 4 bases and J by 8 bases, with 9 bases between. Germline CDR1 and CDR2: LNHDA and SQIVND (reference sequence). CDR3 DNA sequence: TGTGCCAGTAGTACCCCTAGCGATGAGCAGTTCTTC. It codes for CASSTPSDEQFF.

The chain carries TRBV27 and TRBJ1-1; D is uncertain. V gave up 2 bases and J gave up 5 bases, with 9 bases separating them. In germline, CDR1 is MNHEY, CDR2 SMNVEV (reference sequence). The CDR3 runs to 13 residues. CDR3 DNA: TGTGCCAGCAGTTTAGCGGGCAGAACTGAAGCTTTCTTT. Translated: CASSLAGRTEAFF.

V and J are TRBV13 and TRBJ2-5; the D is unclear. The DNA end is a closer match to TRBJ2-7, so the J assignment may be wrong. From germline, CDR1 is PRHDT and CDR2 FYEKMQ (reference sequence). The CDR3 runs 12 residues. As DNA, the CDR3 is TGTGCCAGCAGCTTAGGCGAGTACGAGCAGTACTTC. It translates to CASSLGEYEQYF.

The genes are TRBV10-3 and TRBJ2-1; D call uncertain. CDR1 is ENHRY, CDR2 SYGVKD, per germline. There are 14 residues in the CDR3. V lost 0 bases and J 7 bases, leaving 10 bases between the germline ends. The CDR3 is CAISESILWNEQFF. In DNA, the CDR3 is TGTGCCATCAGTGAGTCGATACTTTGGAATGAGCAGTTCTTC.

This clone was seen more than once but under ten times. The genes are TRBV27 and TRBJ1-5, with 7 bases matching TRBD1. Germline values: CDR1 MNHEY, CDR2 SMNVEV (reference sequence). This CDR3 is 12 amino acids long. The V and J ends lost 5 bases and 10 bases, in that order; junction bases with no gene match: 5. CDR3 protein: CASSPRQGPQHF. The CDR3 DNA is TGTGCCAGCAGTCCACGACAGGGACCCCAGCATTTT.

Written as DNA, the CDR3 is TGTGCCAGCAGTGAAATAGGGACGGGGGTCCGGGAGCAGTACTTC. The encoded protein is CASSEIGTGVREQYF. This chain connects TRBV6-1 to TRBJ2-7, with D possibly matching TRBD2 (6 bases). This CDR3 comprises 15 residues. V lost 2 bases and J lost 7, with 18 bases in between. The germline gives CDR1 MNHNS, CDR2 SASEGT.

A remark on this clone: This CDR3 is also generated by other DNA sequences in the sample. The V gene is TRBV5-1, the J gene TRBJ2-3, with a tentative D call TRBD1 (5 bases). CDR1 and CDR2 (germline): SGHRS, YFSETQ. The CDR3 totals 15 residues. V was shortened by 0 bases and J by 0 bases, with 8 bases between the two germline ends. The DNA for the CDR3 is TGCGCCAGCAGCTTGGGGACACTGAGCACAGATACGCAGTATTTT. Amino acids: CASSLGTLSTDTQYF.

In the case of this clone: One junction end disagrees with the germline gene, perhaps due to a read error. The chain carries TRBV7-9 and TRBJ1-4; 8 bases map to TRBD1. The germline CDR1 and CDR2 sequences are SEHNR and FQNEAQ (reference sequence). The CDR3 sequence is 13 residues long. Here the CDR3 DNA reads TGTTCCAGCAGCGGAGTCCCGAAACAGGGGGTCGCCTTT. Protein: CSSSGVPKQGVAF.

The CDR3 protein is CASSLGQIYEQYF. In DNA form, the CDR3 reads TGTGCCAGCAGCTTAGGACAGATCTACGAGCAGTACTTC. This chain uses TRBV7-9 with TRBJ2-7, with D tentatively TRBD1 (5 bases). From germline, CDR1 is SEHNR and CDR2 FQNEAQ (reference sequence). The CDR3 runs to 13 residues. V dropped 1 base and J dropped 3 bases, with 7 bases sitting between them.

This chain links TRBV5-1 with TRBJ1-2; 7 positions match TRBD1. Germline values: CDR1 SGHRS, CDR2 YFSETQ. Trimming at V came to 0 bases and at J to 7 bases, leaving 12 bases not matched to a gene. There are 16 residues in the CDR3. CDR3 in amino acids: CASSLGQAPGGPGYTF. Written as DNA, the CDR3 is TGCGCCAGCAGCTTGGGACAGGCCCCAGGGGGTCCTGGCTACACCTTC.

The rearrangement joins TRBV2 to TRBJ2-7; D remains ambiguous. The germline CDR1 and CDR2 sequences are SNHLY and FYNNEI. This CDR3 is 13 amino acids long. V lost 4 bases and J 2 bases, leaving 9 bases between the germline ends. CDR3 in DNA: TGTGCCAGCAGTGGACACTCCACCTACGAGCAGTACTTC. This sequence encodes CASSGHSTYEQYF.

This clone was observed once. The V and J genes are TRBV7-2 and TRBJ2-1; 7 bases fit TRBD2. Germline V gene sequence: CDR1 SGHTA, CDR2 FQGNSA. The CDR3 covers 14 residues. The CDR3 loop reads CATFGAGAHNEQFF. The CDR3 nucleotides read TGTGCTACCTTTGGGGCGGGAGCCCACAATGAGCAGTTCTTC.

The genes are TRBV2 and TRBJ2-1; D is perhaps TRBD1 (6 bases). The CDR3 extends over 17 amino acids. V was trimmed by 3 bases and J by 0 bases, leaving 15 bases between them. Germline-derived CDR1 and CDR2 are SNHLY and FYNNEI. This CDR3 is CASSEVGATSSYNEQFF. The CDR3 nucleotides are TGTGCCAGCAGTGAGGTGGGGGCTACTAGCTCCTACAATGAGCAGTTCTTC.

The rearrangement joins TRBV30 to TRBJ1-1; D may be TRBD1 (5 bases). With 5 bases removed from V and 8 bases from J, the gap between germline ends came to 9 bases. Germline V gene data show CDR1 as GTSNPN and CDR2 as SVGIG (reference sequence). The CDR3 extends over 10 amino acids. The CDR3 is CAWLRVEAFF. In DNA form, the CDR3 reads TGTGCCTGGCTCAGGGTGGAAGCTTTCTTT.

The rearrangement joins TRBV6-5 to TRBJ2-5; no clear D. The tail of the sequence fits TRBJ2-7 better, so the J call may be wrong. The germline V gene has CDR1 MNHEY and CDR2 SVGAGI. This CDR3 is 14 amino acids long. The DNA of the CDR3 is TGTGCCAGCAGTTACTCCCAGGCTACCTACGAGCAGTACTTC. The encoded protein is CASSYSQATYEQYF.

The rearrangement joins TRBV19 to TRBJ2-3; maybe TRBD1 (7 bases). The CDR3 is 17 residues long. Germline CDR1 and CDR2: LNHDA and SQIVND (reference sequence). V lost 6 bases, J lost 4 bases, and 23 bases lay in between. The CDR3 reads CASRGGSLGTASDTQYF. The CDR3 coding sequence is TGTGCCAGTAGGGGAGGATCCCTCGGGACAGCCTCAGATACGCAGTATTTT.

This chain's CDR3 is CASRTGTGEKENTEAFF. DNA of the CDR3: TGTGCCAGCAGAACCGGGACAGGGGAGAAGGAGAACACTGAAGCTTTCTTT. The V call is TRBV7-9, the J call TRBJ1-1, with 10 bases identical to TRBD1. The germline CDR1 and CDR2 sequences are SEHNR and FQNEAQ (reference sequence). With 6 bases clipped from V and 1 base from J, the junction kept 11 bases outside the gene matches. The CDR3 extends over 17 amino acids. The complete variable domain, with remaining parts taken from reference TRBV7-9 and TRBJ1-1, reads DTGVSQNPRHKITKRGQNVTFRCDPISEHNRLYWYRQTLGQGPEFLTYFQNEAQLEKSRLLSDRFSAERPKGSFSTLEIQRTEQGDSAMYLCASRTGTGEKENTEAFFGQGTRLTVV.

The chain recombines TRBV7-8 with TRBJ2-5, with a possible D match to TRBD2 (7 bases). The CDR3 totals 15 residues. Germline V gene data show CDR1 as SGHVS and CDR2 as FQNEAQ. The V and J ends lost 3 bases and 5 bases respectively, with 16 bases between them. The CDR3 sequence is CASSLRGGAAETQYF. The CDR3 region has the DNA TGTGCCAGCAGCTTGAGGGGGGGGGCCGCGGAGACCCAGTACTTC.

J is TRBJ2-7 and V is TRBV7-2; D may be TRBD2 (7 bases). This CDR3 region has 16 residues. The germline V gene has CDR1 SGHTA and CDR2 FQGNSA. The ends were cut back, 1 base at V and 3 bases at J, with 16 bases in the middle. The CDR3: CASSLGGGRGGYEQYF. For the CDR3, the DNA is TGTGCCAGCAGCTTAGGAGGCGGGAGAGGGGGCTACGAGCAGTACTTC.

This rearrangement joins TRBV9 to TRBJ2-1, with TRBD2 identical over 14 bases. From germline, CDR1 is SGDLS and CDR2 YYNGEE. Germline trimming cut 2 bases from V and 7 bases from J; bases unmatched to any gene: 5. The CDR3 has 16 residues. The CDR3 here is CASSVGLAGALNEQFF. CDR3 sequence (DNA): TGTGCCAGCAGCGTGGGACTAGCGGGAGCATTAAATGAGCAGTTCTTC.

The chain recombines TRBV5-6 with TRBJ2-4; possibly TRBD2 for D (6 bases). The ends were cut back, 2 bases at V and 0 bases at J, with 9 bases in the middle. CDR1 SGHDT and CDR2 YYEEEE come from the germline V gene. The CDR3 spans 15 residues. CDR3 in DNA: TGTGCCAGCAGCTTCACGGGGGAAGCCAAAAACATTCAGTACTTC. As protein: CASSFTGEAKNIQYF.

This clone has a single count. The CDR3 protein is CAWSVPQEGTEAFF. The CDR3 DNA is TGTGCCTGGAGTGTACCGCAGGAGGGGACTGAAGCTTTCTTT. This chain links TRBV30 with TRBJ1-1, with D possibly TRBD1 on 5 matching bases. This CDR3 spans 14 amino acids. The germline V and J ends were trimmed by 0 bases and 5 bases, with 13 bases remaining between them. CDR1 is GTSNPN, CDR2 SVGIG, per germline (reference sequence).

This clone was picked up a small number of times. This sequence joins TRBV6-5 and TRBJ1-1; 8 bases fit TRBD1. Germline assignment: CDR1 MNHEY and CDR2 SVGAGI. V was clipped by 4 bases and J by 7 bases; unmatched bases: 5. The CDR3 contains 13 residues. The CDR3 is CASSLDRVGEAFF. CDR3 nucleotides: TGTGCCAGCAGTTTGGACAGGGTGGGTGAAGCTTTCTTT.

V and J are TRBV7-2 and TRBJ2-2; D is perhaps TRBD2 (5 bases). The CDR3 is 17 amino acids. Germline V gene data show CDR1 as SGHTA and CDR2 as FQGNSA. The V gene lost 5 bases and the J gene lost 7 bases, with 23 bases spanning the gap. CDR3 DNA: TGTGCCAGCAGCGAATCACCGAGGGCCCTAATGAGCGGGGAGCTGTTTTTT. Translating gives CASSESPRALMSGELFF. Full variable domain (remainder filled in from reference TRBV7-2 and TRBJ2-2): GAGVSQSPSNKVTEKGKDVELRCDPISGHTALYWYRQSLGQGLEFLIYFQGNSAPDKSGLPSDRFSAERTGGSVSTLTIQRTQQEDSAVYLCASSESPRALMSGELFFGEGSRLTVL.

The rearrangement joins TRBV7-9 to TRBJ2-1, with TRBD1 as a possible D gene (7 bases). V lost 5 bases, J lost 9 bases, and 26 bases lay in between. The CDR3 length is 17 residues. The germline gives CDR1 SEHNR, CDR2 FQNEAQ (reference sequence). This CDR3 reads CASSRTTGAFRAIEQFF. DNA for the CDR3: TGTGCCAGCAGCCGGACTACAGGGGCTTTCCGGGCGATTGAGCAGTTCTTC.